This T cell receptor beta chain was found in a study of blood T cell repertoires in COVID-19. Sequencing was performed with immunoSEQ multiplex PCR; in TCRdb, only in-frame clones are kept and a portion is missing. The table lists 400,000 to 450,000 clones, 80% to 90% of them singletons. This clone has only one observation. V lost 6 bases and J lost 4, with 9 bases in between. Germline CDR1 reads MNHEY; CDR2 reads SMNVEV (reference sequence). The CDR3 is made up of 12 amino acids. This receptor was obtained from a man aged 18 to 35 with COVID-19, enrolled during active disease. Sequencing was performed on peripheral blood. V and J are TRBV27 and TRBJ1-1; no clear D. CDR3 in DNA: TGTGCCAGCAGCAACGGTCCCACTGAAGCTTTCTTT. Its translation: CASSNGPTEAFF.